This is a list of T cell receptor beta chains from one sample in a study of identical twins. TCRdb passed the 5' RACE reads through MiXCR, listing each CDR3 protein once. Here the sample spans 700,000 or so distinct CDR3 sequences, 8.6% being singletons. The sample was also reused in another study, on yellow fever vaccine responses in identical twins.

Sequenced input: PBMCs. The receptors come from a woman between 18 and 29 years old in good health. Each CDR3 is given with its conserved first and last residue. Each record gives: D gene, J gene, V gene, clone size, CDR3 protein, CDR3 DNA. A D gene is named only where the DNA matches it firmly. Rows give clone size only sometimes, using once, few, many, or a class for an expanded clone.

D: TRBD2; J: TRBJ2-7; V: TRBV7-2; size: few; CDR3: CASSLSGRANEQYF; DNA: TGTGCCAGCAGCCTTAGCGGGAGGGCCAACGAGCAGTACTTC
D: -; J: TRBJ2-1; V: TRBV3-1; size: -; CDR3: CASSQGGPVEQFF; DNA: TGTGCCAGCAGCCAAGGGGGTCCAGTTGAGCAGTTCTTC
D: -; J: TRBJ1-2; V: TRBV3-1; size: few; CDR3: CASSQARAGYGYTF; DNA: TGTGCCAGCAGCCAAGCGAGGGCAGGGTATGGCTACACCTTC
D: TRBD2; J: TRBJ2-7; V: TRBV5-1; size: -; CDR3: CASSPSGSPYEQYF; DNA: TGCGCCAGCAGTCCCAGCGGGAGCCCCTACGAGCAGTACTTC
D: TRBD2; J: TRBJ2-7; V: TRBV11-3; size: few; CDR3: CASSSTSAYEQYF; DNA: TGTGCCAGCAGCTCTACTAGCGCCTACGAGCAGTACTTC
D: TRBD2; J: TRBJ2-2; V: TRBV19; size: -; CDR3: CASSRASGSTGELFF; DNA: TGTGCCAGTAGTAGGGCTAGCGGGAGCACCGGGGAGCTGTTTTTT
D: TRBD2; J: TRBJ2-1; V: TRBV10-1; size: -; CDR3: CASSESGLAGESEQFF; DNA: TGCGCCAGCAGTGAGAGCGGACTAGCGGGAGAGAGTGAGCAGTTCTTC
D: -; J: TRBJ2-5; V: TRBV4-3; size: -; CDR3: CASSQEDRSAETQYF; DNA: TGCGCCAGCAGCCAAGAAGACAGGTCTGCGGAGACCCAGTACTTC
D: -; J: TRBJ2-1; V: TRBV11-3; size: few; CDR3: CASSFDSAYYNEQFF; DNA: TGTGCCAGCAGCTTTGATTCGGCCTATTACAATGAGCAGTTCTTC
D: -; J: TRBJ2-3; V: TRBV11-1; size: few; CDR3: CASSLRSRGTDTQYF; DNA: TGTGCCAGCAGCTTAAGGTCTAGAGGGACAGATACGCAGTATTTT
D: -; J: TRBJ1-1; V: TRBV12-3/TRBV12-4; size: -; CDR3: CASSPPGALNTEAFF; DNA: TGTGCCAGCAGCCCGCCGGGGGCCTTGAACACTGAAGCTTTCTTT
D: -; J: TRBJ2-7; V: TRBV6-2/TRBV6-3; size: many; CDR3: CATLRPVIYEQYF; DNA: TGTGCCACCTTGAGACCTGTTATCTACGAGCAGTACTTC
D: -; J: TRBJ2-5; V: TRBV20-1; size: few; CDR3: CSARSPGRLETQYF; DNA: TGCAGTGCTAGATCCCCGGGACGGCTGGAGACCCAGTACTTC
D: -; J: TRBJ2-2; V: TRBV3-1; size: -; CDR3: CASSQGSSANTGELFF; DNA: TGTGCCAGCAGCCAAGGTAGCTCTGCGAACACCGGGGAGCTGTTTTTT
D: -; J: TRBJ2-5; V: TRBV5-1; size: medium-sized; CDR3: CASSYDRGWTQYF; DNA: TGCGCCAGCAGCTATGACAGAGGGTGGACCCAGTACTTC